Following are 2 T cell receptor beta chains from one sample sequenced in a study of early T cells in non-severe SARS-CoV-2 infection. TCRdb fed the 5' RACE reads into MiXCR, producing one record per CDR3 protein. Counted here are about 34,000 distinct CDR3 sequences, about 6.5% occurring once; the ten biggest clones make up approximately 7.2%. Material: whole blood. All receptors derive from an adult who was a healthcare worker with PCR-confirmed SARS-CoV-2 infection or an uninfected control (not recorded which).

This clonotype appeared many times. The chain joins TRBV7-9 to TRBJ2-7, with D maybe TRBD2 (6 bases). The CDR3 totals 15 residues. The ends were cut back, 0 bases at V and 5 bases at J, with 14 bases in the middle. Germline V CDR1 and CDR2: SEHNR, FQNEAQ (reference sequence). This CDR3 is CASSLAWGGADEQYF. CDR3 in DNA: TGTGCCAGCAGCTTAGCGTGGGGCGGGGCAGACGAGCAGTACTTC.

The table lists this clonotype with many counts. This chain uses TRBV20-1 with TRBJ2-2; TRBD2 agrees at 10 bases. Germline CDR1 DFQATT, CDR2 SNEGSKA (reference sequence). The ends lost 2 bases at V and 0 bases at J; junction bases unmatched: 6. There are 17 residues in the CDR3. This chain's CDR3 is CSARRLAGDPNTGELFF. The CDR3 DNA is TGCAGTGCTAGACGGCTAGCGGGGGATCCGAACACCGGGGAGCTGTTTTTT.